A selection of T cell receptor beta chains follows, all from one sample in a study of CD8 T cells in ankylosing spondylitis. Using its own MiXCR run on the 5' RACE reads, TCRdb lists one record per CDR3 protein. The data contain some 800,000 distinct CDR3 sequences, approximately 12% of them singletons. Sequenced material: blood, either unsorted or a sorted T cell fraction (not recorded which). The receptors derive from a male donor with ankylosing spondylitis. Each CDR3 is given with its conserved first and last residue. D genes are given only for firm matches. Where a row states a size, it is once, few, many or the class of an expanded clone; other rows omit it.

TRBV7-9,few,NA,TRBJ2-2,TGTGCCAGCAGCTTCCCGTGGAGAGGCAACACCGGGGAGCTGTTTTTT,CASSFPWRGNTGELFF
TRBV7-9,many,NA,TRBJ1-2,TGTGCCAGCAGCCAAACAGGCGCAGACCACGTCAACTATGGCTACACCTTC,CASSQTGADHVNYGYTF
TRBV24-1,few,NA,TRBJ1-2,TGTGCCACCAGTGATCTTCAGGGTCGGAGCTACACCTTC,CATSDLQGRSYTF
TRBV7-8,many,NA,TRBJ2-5,TGTGCCAGCAGCTTGTCCGGGACCCAGTACTTC,CASSLSGTQYF
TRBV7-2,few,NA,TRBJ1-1,TGTGCCAGCAGCCAATTCGGGACACGGAACACTGAAGCTTTCTTT,CASSQFGTRNTEAFF
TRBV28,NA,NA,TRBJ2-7,TGTGCCAGCAGTTTATTCGGGGTCTACGAGCAGTACTTC,CASSLFGVYEQYF
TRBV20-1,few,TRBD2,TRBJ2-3,TGCAGTGCTAGACTACCTTTGGCGGGAGGGGTGGATACGCAGTATTTT,CSARLPLAGGVDTQYF
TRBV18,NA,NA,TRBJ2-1,TGTGCCAGCTCACCGCGAGCGGAAAGGTGGTTCTTC,CASSPRAERWFF
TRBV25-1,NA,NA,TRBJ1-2,TGTGCCAGCAGTCGGGCAGGGCTTGGCTACACCTTC,CASSRAGLGYTF
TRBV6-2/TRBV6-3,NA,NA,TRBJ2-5,TGTGCCAGCAGTTACATGGTAGAAGGGACCCAGTACTTC,CASSYMVEGTQYF
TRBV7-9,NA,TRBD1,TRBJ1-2,TGTGCCAGCAGCACTGGACAGGGGAGGAACTATGGCTACACCTTC,CASSTGQGRNYGYTF
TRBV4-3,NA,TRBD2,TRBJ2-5,TGCGCCAGCAGCCAAGTGGCTAGCGGGAGACAAGAGACCCAGTACTTC,CASSQVASGRQETQYF
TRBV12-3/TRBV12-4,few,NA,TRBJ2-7,TGTGCCAGCAGTCAGTACTCCGACCAGTACTTC,CASSQYSDQYF
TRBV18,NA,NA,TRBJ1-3,TGTGCCAGCGTCCAACAGGGCCACTCTGGAAACACCATATATTTT,CASVQQGHSGNTIYF
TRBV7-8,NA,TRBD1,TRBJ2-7,TGTGCCAGCAGCTTAGCGGGGGGATACAGGGGGAACGAGCAGTACTTC,CASSLAGGYRGNEQYF
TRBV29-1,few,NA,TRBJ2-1,TGCAGCGTGGGGGTTAATGAGCAGTTCTTC,CSVGVNEQFF
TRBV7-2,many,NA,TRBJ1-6,TGTGCCAGCAGCGAGAATTCACCCCTCCACTTT,CASSENSPLHF
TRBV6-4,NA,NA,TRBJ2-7,TGTGCCAGCAGTGACCAGGGTAAGGACAGCTCCTACGAGCAGTACTTC,CASSDQGKDSSYEQYF
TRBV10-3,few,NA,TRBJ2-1,TGTGCCATCAGACCCACAGGGTACAATGAGCAGTTCTTC,CAIRPTGYNEQFF
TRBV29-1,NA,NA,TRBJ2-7,TGCAGCGTTGGATCTTCGTACAGGTCCGAGCAGTACTTC,CSVGSSYRSEQYF
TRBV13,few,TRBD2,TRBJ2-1,TGTGCCAGCAGCTTAGGATCCGGCGGGAGGCCACACAATGAGCAGTTCTTC,CASSLGSGGRPHNEQFF
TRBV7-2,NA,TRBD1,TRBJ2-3,TGTGCCAGCAGCTTAGCGATGGCAGGGGGCATAGATACGCAGTATTTT,CASSLAMAGGIDTQYF
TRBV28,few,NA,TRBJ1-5,TGTGCCACATACCTCCCAAGGATCCAAGGCGGCAATCAGCCCCAGCATTTT,CATYLPRIQGGNQPQHF
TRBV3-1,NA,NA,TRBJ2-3,TGTGCCAGCAGCCAAGCGCACCTCGAAGATACGCAGTATTTT,CASSQAHLEDTQYF
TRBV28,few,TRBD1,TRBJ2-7,TGTGCCAGCAGCCAGGCGGGACAGGGATGGGAGCAGTACTTC,CASSQAGQGWEQYF
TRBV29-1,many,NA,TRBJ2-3,TGCAGCGCTACTCCTGAGGATACGCAGTATTTT,CSATPEDTQYF
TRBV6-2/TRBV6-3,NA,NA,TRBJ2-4,TGTGCCAGCAGTGCCAGGAACAGTTTCGGCAAAAACATTCAGTACTTC,CASSARNSFGKNIQYF
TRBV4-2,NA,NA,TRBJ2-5,TGTGCCAGCAGCCAAGATCAGAATTCCCAAGAGACCCAGTACTTC,CASSQDQNSQETQYF
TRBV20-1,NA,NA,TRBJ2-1,TGCAGTGCTAACAGGGCGGGACCTCTGGTTGAGCAGTTCTTC,CSANRAGPLVEQFF
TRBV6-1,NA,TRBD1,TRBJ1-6,TGTGCCAGCAGCCGCGGGACAGATTATAATTCACCCCTCCACTTT,CASSRGTDYNSPLHF
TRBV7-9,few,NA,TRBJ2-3,TGTGCCAGCAGCTTGCAGGCTATGGCAGATACGCAGTATTTT,CASSLQAMADTQYF
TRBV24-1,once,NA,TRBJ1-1,TGTGCCACCAGGGGAGGCAGATACACTGAAGCTTTCTTT,CATRGGRYTEAFF
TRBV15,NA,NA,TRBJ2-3,TGTGCCACCCGCTTTTGGACAGACTCTAGCACAGATACGCAGTATTTT,CATRFWTDSSTDTQYF
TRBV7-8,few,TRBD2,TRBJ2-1,TGTGCCAGCAGCTTAGCGCGAACGGGAGGATTCTACAATGAGCAGTTCTTC,CASSLARTGGFYNEQFF
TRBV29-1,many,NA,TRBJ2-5,TGCAGCGTTGATGGCGGGCCAACTAGGGAGACCCAGTACTTC,CSVDGGPTRETQYF
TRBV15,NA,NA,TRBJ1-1,TGTGCCACCAGCAGAGTAAGCCACCAAGCTTTCTTT,CATSRVSHQAFF
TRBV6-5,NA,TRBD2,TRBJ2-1,TGTGCCAGCAGTTACCTCCGCGGGAGCGGCTACAATGAGCAGTTCTTC,CASSYLRGSGYNEQFF
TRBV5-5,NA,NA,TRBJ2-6,TGTGCCAGCAGCACGCCTGGGGCCAACGTCCTGACTTTC,CASSTPGANVLTF
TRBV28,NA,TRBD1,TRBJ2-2,TGTGCCAGCAGGGACAGGGGGCACACCGGGGAGCTGTTTTTT,CASRDRGHTGELFF
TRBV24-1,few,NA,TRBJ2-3,TGTGCCACCAGTGCCCCCAGGGGCGGGGCAGATACGCAGTATTTT,CATSAPRGGADTQYF
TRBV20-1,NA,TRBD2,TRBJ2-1,TGCAGTGCTAACAAGCGGGAGAGCTCCTACAATGAGCAGTTCTTC,CSANKRESSYNEQFF
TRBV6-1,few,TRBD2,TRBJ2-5,TGTGCCAGCAGTCAGGGACTAGCGGGAGTAAAGACCCAGTACTTC,CASSQGLAGVKTQYF
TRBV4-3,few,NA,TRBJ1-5,TGCGCCAGCAGCCAAGAGGCCTCAGGGTTTCAGCCCCAGCATTTT,CASSQEASGFQPQHF
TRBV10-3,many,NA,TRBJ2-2,TGTGCCATCAGTGACTCCCAGAGGAGGGTCACCGGGGAGCTGTTTTTT,CAISDSQRRVTGELFF
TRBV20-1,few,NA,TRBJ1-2,TGCAGTGCTAGACCTGACCATGGCTACACCTTC,CSARPDHGYTF
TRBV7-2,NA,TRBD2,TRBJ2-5,TGTGCCAGCAGATCTCTTAGCGGGAGAGGAGAGACCCAGTACTTC,CASRSLSGRGETQYF
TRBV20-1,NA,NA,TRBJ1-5,TGCAGTGCTAGAGTCCTGGCTGAGGGTCAGCCCCAGCATTTT,CSARVLAEGQPQHF
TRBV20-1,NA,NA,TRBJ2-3,TGCAGTGCCGAGGAAGGGACAGATACGCAGTATTTT,CSAEEGTDTQYF
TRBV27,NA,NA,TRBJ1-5,TGTGCCAGCAGCAGTCTCGCCCGCAATCAGCCCCAGCATTTT,CASSSLARNQPQHF